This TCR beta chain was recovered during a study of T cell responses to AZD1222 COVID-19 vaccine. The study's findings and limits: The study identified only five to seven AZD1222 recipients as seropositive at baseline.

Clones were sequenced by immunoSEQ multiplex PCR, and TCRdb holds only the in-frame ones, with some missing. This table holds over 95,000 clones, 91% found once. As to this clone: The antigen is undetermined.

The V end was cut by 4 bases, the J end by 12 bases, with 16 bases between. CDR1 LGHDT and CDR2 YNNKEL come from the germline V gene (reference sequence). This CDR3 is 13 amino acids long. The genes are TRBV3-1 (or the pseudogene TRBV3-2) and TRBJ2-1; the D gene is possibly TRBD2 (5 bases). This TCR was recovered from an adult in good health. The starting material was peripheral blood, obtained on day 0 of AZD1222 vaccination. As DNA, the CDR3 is TGTGCCAGCAGCCCCCCCGGACTCCAGATGCAGTTCTTC. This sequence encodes CASSPPGLQMQFF.